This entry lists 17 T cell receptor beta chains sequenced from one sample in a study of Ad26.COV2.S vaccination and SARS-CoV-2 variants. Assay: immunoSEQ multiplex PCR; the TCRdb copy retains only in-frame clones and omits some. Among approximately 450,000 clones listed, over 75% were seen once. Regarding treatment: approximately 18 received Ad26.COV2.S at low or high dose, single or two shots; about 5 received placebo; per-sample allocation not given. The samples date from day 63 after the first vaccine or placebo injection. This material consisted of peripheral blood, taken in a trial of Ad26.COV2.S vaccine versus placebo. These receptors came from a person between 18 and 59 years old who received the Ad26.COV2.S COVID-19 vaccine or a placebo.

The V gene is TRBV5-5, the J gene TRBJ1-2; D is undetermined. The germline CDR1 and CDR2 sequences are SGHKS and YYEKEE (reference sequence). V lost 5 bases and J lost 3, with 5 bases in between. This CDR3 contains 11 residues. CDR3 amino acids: CASSSDYGYTF. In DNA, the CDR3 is TGTGCCAGCAGTTCTGACTATGGCTACACCTTC.

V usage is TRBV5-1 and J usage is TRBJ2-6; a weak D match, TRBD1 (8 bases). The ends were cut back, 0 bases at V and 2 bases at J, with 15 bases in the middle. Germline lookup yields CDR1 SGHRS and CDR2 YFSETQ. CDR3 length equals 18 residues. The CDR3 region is CASSLAGQGGTGANVLTF. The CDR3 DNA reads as TGCGCCAGCAGCTTGGCTGGACAGGGAGGGACTGGGGCCAACGTCCTGACTTTC. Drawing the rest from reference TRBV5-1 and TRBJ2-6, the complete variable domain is KAGVTQTPRYLIKTRGQQVTLSCSPISGHRSVSWYQQTPGQGLQFLFEYFSETQRNKGNFPGRFSGRQFSNSRSEMNVSTLELGDSALYLCASSLAGQGGTGANVLTFGAGSRLTVL.

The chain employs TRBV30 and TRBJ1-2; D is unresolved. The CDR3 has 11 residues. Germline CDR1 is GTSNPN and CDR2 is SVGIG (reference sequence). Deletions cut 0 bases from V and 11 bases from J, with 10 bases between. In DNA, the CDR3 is TGTGCCTGGAGTGTAAACGGGCCTTACACCTTC. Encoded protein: CAWSVNGPYTF.

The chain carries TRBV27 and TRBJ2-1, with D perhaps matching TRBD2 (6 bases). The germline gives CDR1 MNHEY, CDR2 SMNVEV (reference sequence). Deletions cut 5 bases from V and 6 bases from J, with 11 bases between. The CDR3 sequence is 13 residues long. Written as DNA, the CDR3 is TGTGCCAGCAGTGCGGGGCGGGGCAATGAGCAGTTCTTC. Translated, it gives CASSAGRGNEQFF.

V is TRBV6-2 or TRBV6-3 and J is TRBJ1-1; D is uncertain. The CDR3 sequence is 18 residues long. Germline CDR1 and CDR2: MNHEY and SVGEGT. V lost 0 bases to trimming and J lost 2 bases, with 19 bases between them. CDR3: CASSYSVGLVSLNTEAFF. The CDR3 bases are TGTGCCAGCAGTTACTCGGTTGGTTTGGTTTCTTTAAACACTGAAGCTTTCTTT.

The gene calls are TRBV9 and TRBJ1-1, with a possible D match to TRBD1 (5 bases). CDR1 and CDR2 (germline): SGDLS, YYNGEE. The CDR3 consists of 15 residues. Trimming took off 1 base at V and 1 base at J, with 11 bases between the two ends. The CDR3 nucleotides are TGTGCCAGCAGCGTATGGGGGGATCAGAACACTGAAGCTTTCTTT. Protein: CASSVWGDQNTEAFF.

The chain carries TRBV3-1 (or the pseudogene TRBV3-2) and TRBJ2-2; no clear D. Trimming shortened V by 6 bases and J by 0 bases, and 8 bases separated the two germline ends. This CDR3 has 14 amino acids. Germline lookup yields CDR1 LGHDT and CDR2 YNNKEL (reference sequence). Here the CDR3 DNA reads TGTGCCAGCAGTTCTCAGCCGAACACCGGGGAGCTGTTTTTT. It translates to CASSSQPNTGELFF.

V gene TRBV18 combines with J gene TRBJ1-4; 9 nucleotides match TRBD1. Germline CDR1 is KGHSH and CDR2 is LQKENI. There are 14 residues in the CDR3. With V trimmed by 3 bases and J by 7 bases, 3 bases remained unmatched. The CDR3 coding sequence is TGTGCCAGCTCACCCCGGGACAGGGCTGAAAAACTGTTTTTT. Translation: CASSPRDRAEKLFF.

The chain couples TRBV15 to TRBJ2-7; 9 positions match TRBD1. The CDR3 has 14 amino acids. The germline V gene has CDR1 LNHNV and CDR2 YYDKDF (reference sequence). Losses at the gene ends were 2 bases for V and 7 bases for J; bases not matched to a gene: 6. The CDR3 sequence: CATSRNRGRGEQYF. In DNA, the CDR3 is TGTGCCACCAGCAGAAACAGGGGGCGCGGGGAGCAGTACTTC.

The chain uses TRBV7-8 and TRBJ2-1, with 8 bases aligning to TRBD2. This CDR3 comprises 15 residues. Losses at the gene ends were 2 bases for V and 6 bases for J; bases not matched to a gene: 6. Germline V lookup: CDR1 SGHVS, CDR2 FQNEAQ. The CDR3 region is CASSLNGRAPNEQFF. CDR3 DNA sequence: TGTGCCAGCAGCTTAAACGGGAGGGCCCCCAATGAGCAGTTCTTC.

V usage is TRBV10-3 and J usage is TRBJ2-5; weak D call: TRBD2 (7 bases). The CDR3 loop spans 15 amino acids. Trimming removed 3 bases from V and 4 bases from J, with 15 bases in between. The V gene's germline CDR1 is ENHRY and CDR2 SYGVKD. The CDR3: CAISDRGAQGETQYF. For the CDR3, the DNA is TGTGCCATCAGTGATCGGGGGGCGCAGGGAGAGACCCAGTACTTC.

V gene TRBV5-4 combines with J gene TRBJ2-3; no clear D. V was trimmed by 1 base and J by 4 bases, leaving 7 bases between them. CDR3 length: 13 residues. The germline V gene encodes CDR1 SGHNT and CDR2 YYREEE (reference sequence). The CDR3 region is CASSLSSSDTQYF. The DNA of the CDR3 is TGTGCCAGCAGCTTGTCGAGTTCAGATACGCAGTATTTT.

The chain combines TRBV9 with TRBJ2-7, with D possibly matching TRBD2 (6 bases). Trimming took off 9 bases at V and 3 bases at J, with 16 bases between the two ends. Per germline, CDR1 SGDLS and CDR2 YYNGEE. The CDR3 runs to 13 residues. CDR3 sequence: CAKGAAGLYEQYF. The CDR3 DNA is TGTGCCAAGGGCGCAGCGGGTCTCTACGAGCAGTACTTC.

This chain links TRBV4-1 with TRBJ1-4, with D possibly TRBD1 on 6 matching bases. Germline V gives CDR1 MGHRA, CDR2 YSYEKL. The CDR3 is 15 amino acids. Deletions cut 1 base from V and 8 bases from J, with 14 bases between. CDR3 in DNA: TGCGCCAGCAGCCAAGTCGGAGGGGGAGTGGAAAAACTGTTTTTT. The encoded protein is CASSQVGGGVEKLFF.

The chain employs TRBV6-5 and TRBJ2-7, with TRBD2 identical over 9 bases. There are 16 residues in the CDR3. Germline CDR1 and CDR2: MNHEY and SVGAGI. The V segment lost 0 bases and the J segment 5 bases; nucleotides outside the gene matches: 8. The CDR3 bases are TGTGCCAGCAGTTACTCGAGGGCTAGCGGGATAGACGAGCAGTACTTC. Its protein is CASSYSRASGIDEQYF.

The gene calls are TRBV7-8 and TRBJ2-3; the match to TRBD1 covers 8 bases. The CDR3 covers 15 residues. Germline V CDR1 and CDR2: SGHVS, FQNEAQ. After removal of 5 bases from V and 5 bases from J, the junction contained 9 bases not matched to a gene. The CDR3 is CASSPGTGQGDTQYF. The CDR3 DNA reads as TGTGCCAGCAGCCCAGGGACAGGTCAGGGAGATACGCAGTATTTT.

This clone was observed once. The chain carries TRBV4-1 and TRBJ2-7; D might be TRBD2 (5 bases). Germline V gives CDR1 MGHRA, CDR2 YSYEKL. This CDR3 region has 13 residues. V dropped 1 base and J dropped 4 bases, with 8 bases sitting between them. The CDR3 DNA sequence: TGCGCCAGCAGCCAAGTAAGAGGGTACGAGCAGTACTTC. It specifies CASSQVRGYEQYF.